These 8 T cell receptor beta chains came from one sample sequenced in a study of PD-1 blockade in classical Hodgkin lymphoma. Time point meaning: cycle 4 day 1 (C4D1), after five to seven weeks of nivolumab. All the patients suffered relapse after autologous stem cell transplantation, and brentuximab vedotin exposure differed. TCRdb's table, derived via immunoSEQ multiplex PCR, lists solely in-frame clones and lacks some. Of tens of thousands of clones listed, roughly 69% are singletons. Sequencing was performed on peripheral blood mononuclear cells (PBMCs), taken before the fourth cycle of nivolumab. These receptors all stem from a human donor with classical Hodgkin lymphoma.

J is TRBJ2-7 and V is TRBV7-2; 7 bases are a match to TRBD2. Germline assignment: CDR1 SGHTA and CDR2 FQGNSA. This CDR3 region has 13 residues. J was trimmed by 3 bases and V by 5 bases; bases with no gene match: 4. DNA of the CDR3: TGTGCCAGCAGCACTAGCGCGCTCTACGAGCAGTACTTC. Translated, it gives CASSTSALYEQYF. The whole variable domain, remainder taken from reference TRBV7-2 and TRBJ2-7, is GAGVSQSPSNKVTEKGKDVELRCDPISGHTALYWYRQSLGQGLEFLIYFQGNSAPDKSGLPSDRFSAERTGGSVSTLTIQRTQQEDSAVYLCASSTSALYEQYFGPGTRLTVT.

The J gene is TRBJ1-1, the V gene TRBV6-1, with D maybe TRBD1 (5 bases). Germline V gene lookup returns CDR1 MNHNS and CDR2 SASEGT. V shed 4 bases and J shed 0 bases, with 15 bases lying between them. The CDR3 consists of 16 residues. CDR3 region: CASSAPTVGVNTEAFF. The CDR3 bases are TGTGCCAGCAGTGCCCCGACTGTGGGGGTGAACACTGAAGCTTTCTTT.

The genes are TRBV7-8 and TRBJ2-1; no definite D call. The length of the CDR3 is 15 residues. Germline V gene lookup returns CDR1 SGHVS and CDR2 FQNEAQ. V was clipped by 3 bases and J by 0 bases, with 9 bases between them. The DNA for the CDR3 is TGTGCCAGCAGCTTCCGAGCAAGCTCCTACAATGAGCAGTTCTTC. Translated, it gives CASSFRASSYNEQFF.

This clone was observed a handful of times. CDR3 amino acids: CASSLEGAGEAFF. The CDR3 DNA follows: TGCGCCAGCAGCTTAGAGGGGGCCGGTGAAGCTTTCTTT. V gene TRBV5-1 combines with J gene TRBJ1-1, with 7 nucleotides matching TRBD1. The CDR3 totals 13 residues. The germline V gene encodes CDR1 SGHRS and CDR2 YFSETQ. V was clipped by 2 bases and J by 7 bases; unmatched bases: 5.

The CDR3 is CAISDSRVQYTEAFF. CDR3 DNA: TGTGCCATCAGTGATTCGAGGGTGCAGTACACTGAAGCTTTCTTT. This chain joins TRBV10-3 and TRBJ1-1; D ambiguous. The CDR3 is made up of 15 amino acids. Between the trimmed V and J ends, which lost 3 bases and 3 bases, there was a span of 14 bases. Germline assignment: CDR1 ENHRY and CDR2 SYGVKD.

This clone was seen a few times. The CDR3 nucleotides read TGTGCCAGCAGCCAGGGACAGCCCTACGAGCAGTACTTC. Translating it yields CASSQGQPYEQYF. The chain has TRBV5-6 and TRBJ2-7, with TRBD1 identical over 7 bases. This CDR3 comprises 13 residues. J was trimmed by 2 bases and V by 4 bases; bases with no gene match: 3. Germline CDR1 SGHDT, CDR2 YYEEEE.

This clone was seen just once. V gene TRBV28 combines with J gene TRBJ2-1; maybe TRBD1 (6 bases). The germline V gene has CDR1 MDHEN and CDR2 SYDVKM. V lost 6 bases, J lost 7 bases, and 16 bases lay in between. The CDR3 contains 14 residues. The CDR3 region has the DNA TGTGCCAGCAGGTCTAGTCAGGGGATTAATGAGCAGTTCTTC. It yields the protein CASRSSQGINEQFF.

The J gene is TRBJ1-3, the V gene TRBV7-8; D is possibly TRBD1 (5 bases). V gave up 1 base and J gave up 8 bases, with 18 bases separating them. Germline CDR1 and CDR2: SGHVS and FQNEAQ. The CDR3 has 16 amino acids. CDR3 amino acids: CASSLDNLSEGDTIYF. The CDR3 coding sequence is TGTGCCAGCAGCTTAGACAACCTCTCTGAAGGGGACACCATATATTTT.